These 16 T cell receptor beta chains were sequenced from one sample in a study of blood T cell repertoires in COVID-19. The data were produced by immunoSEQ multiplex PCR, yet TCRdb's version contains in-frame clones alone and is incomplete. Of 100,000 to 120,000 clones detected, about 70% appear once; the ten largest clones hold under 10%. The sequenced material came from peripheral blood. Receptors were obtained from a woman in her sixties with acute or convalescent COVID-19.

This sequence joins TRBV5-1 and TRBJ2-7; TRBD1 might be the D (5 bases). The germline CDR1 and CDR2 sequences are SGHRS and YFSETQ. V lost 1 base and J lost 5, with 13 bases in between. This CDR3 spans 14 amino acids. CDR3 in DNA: TGCGCCAGCAGCTTGCTAGGGGTTGGGGACGAGCAGTACTTC. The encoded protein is CASSLLGVGDEQYF. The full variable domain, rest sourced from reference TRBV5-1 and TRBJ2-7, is KAGVTQTPRYLIKTRGQQVTLSCSPISGHRSVSWYQQTPGQGLQFLFEYFSETQRNKGNFPGRFSGRQFSNSRSEMNVSTLELGDSALYLCASSLLGVGDEQYFGPGTRLTVT.

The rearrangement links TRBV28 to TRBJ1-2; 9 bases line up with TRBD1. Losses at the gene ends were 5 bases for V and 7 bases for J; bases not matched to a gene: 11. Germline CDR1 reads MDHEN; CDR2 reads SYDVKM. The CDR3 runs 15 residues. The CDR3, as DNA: TGTGCCAGCAGTGACCCACCACAGGGGGCACGTGGCTACACCTTC. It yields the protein CASSDPPQGARGYTF.

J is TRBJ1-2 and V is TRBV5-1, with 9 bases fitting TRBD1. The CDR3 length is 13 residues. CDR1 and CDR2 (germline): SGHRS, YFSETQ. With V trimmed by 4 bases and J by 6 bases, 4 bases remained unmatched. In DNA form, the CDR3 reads TGCGCCAGCAGCCCTGGACAGGGGCATGGCTACACCTTC. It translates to CASSPGQGHGYTF.

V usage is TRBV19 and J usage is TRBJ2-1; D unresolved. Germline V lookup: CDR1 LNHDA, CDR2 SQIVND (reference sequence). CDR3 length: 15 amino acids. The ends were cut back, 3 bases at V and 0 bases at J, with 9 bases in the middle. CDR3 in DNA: TGTGCCAGTAGTATCCAGGTGAGCTCCTACAATGAGCAGTTCTTC. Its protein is CASSIQVSSYNEQFF. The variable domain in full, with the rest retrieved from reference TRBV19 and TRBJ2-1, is DGGITQSPKYLFRKEGQNVTLSCEQNLNHDAMYWYRQDPGQGLRLIYYSQIVNDFQKGDIAEGYSVSREKKESFPLTVTSAQKNPTAFYLCASSIQVSSYNEQFFGPGTRLTVL.

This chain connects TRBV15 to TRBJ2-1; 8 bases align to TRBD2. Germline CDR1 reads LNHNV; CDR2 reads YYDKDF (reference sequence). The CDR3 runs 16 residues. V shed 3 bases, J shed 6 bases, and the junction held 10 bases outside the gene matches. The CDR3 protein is CATSRSPGLALNEQFF. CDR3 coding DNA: TGTGCCACCAGCAGGAGCCCAGGACTAGCTCTCAATGAGCAGTTCTTC.

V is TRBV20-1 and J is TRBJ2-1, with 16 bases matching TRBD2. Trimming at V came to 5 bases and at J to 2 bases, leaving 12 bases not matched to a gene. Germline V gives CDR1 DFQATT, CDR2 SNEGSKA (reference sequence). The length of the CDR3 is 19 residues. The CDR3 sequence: CSAGAPGLAGGKAYNEQFF. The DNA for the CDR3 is TGCAGTGCTGGTGCTCCGGGACTAGCGGGGGGGAAAGCCTACAATGAGCAGTTCTTC.

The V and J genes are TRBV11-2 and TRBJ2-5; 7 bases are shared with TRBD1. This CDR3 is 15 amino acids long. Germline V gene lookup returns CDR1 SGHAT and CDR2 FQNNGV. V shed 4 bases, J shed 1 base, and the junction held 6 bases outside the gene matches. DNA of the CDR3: TGTGCCAGCAGCTCTCTGACAGGGCCCCAAGAGACCCAGTACTTC. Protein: CASSSLTGPQETQYF.

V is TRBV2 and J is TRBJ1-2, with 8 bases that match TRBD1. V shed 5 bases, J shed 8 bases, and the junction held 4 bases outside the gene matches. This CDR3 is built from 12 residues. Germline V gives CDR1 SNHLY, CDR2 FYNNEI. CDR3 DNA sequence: TGTGCCAGCAGTTTCGGACAGGGCGGCTACACCTTC. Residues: CASSFGQGGYTF.

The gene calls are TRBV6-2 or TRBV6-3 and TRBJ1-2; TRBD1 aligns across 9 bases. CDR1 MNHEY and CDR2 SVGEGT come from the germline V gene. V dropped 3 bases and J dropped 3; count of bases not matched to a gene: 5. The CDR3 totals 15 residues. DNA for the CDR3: TGTGCCAGCAGTTATGGGGACAGGGACCACTATGGCTACACCTTC. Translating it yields CASSYGDRDHYGYTF.

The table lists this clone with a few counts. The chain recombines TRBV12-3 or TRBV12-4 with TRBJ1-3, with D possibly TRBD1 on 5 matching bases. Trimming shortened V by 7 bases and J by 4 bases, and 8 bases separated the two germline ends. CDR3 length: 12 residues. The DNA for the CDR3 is TGTGCCAGCACTAGGACAGGAAACACCATATATTTT. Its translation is CASTRTGNTIYF.

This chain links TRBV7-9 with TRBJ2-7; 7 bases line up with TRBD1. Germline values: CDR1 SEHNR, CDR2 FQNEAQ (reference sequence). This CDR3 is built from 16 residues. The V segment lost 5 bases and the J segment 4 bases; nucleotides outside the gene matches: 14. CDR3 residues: CASSLILGQRGYEQYF. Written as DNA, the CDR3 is TGTGCCAGCAGCCTAATCTTGGGACAGAGGGGATACGAGCAGTACTTC. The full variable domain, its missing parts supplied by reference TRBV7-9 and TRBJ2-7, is DTGVSQNPRHKITKRGQNVTFRCDPISEHNRLYWYRQTLGQGPEFLTYFQNEAQLEKSRLLSDRFSAERPKGSFSTLEIQRTEQGDSAMYLCASSLILGQRGYEQYFGPGTRLTVT.

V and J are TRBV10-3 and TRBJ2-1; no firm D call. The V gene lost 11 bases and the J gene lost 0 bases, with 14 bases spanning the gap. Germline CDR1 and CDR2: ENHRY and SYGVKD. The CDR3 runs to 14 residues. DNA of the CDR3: TGTGCCGCCCAGAGCACGGGCTCCTACAATGAGCAGTTCTTC. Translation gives CAAQSTGSYNEQFF.

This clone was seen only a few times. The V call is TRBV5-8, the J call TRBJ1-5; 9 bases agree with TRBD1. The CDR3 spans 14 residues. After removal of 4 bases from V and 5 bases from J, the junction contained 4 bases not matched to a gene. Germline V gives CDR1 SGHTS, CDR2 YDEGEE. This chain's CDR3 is CASSAGTGHQPQHF. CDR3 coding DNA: TGTGCCAGCAGCGCAGGGACAGGGCATCAGCCCCAGCATTTT.

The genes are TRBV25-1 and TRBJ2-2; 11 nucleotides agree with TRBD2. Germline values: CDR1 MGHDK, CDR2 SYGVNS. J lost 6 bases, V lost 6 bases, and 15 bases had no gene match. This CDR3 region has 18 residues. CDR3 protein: CASSHATSGVLIAGELFF. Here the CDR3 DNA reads TGTGCCAGCAGCCATGCGACTAGCGGGGTTCTTATAGCCGGGGAGCTGTTTTTT.

CDR3 sequence: CASSSLTGYGYTF. CDR3 DNA sequence: TGTGCCAGCAGCTCCCTCACAGGGTATGGCTACACCTTC. V gene TRBV27 combines with J gene TRBJ1-2; weak D call: TRBD1 (6 bases). This CDR3 comprises 13 residues. CDR1 is MNHEY, CDR2 SMNVEV, per germline (reference sequence). Trimming pared 6 bases from V and 5 bases from J, leaving 13 bases between.

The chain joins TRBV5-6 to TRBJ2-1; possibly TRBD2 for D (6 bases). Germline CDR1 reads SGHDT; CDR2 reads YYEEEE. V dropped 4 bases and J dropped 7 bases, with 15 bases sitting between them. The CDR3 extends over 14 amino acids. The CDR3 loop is CASSLQGRGNEQFF. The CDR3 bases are TGTGCCAGCAGCCTCCAAGGACGGGGGAATGAGCAGTTCTTC. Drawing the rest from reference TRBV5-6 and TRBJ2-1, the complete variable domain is DAGVTQSPTHLIKTRGQQVTLRCSPKSGHDTVSWYQQALGQGPQFIFQYYEEEERQRGNFPDRFSGHQFPNYSSELNVNALLLGDSALYLCASSLQGRGNEQFFGPGTRLTVL.